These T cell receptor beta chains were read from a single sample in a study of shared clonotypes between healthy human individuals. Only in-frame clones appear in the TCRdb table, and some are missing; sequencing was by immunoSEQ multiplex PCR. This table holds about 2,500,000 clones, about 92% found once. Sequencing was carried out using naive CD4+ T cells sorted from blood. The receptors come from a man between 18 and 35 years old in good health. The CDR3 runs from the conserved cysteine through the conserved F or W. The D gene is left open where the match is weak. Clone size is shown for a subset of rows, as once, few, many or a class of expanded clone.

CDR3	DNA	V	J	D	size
CASSYTGTGVYEQYF	TGTGCCAGCAGTTACACCGGGACAGGGGTGTACGAGCAGTACTTC	TRBV6-6	TRBJ2-7	TRBD1	-
CASSLAGAGYEQYF	TGTGCCAGCAGCTTGGCCGGGGCGGGCTACGAGCAGTACTTC	TRBV5-4	TRBJ2-7	-	-
CASSPRQVSAFF	TGTGCCAGCAGCCCGCGACAGGTATCAGCTTTCTTT	TRBV11-2	TRBJ1-1	-	-
CASSLEGAPGGELFF	TGTGCCAGCAGCTTAGAGGGGGCGCCGGGCGGGGAGCTGTTTTTT	TRBV5-8	TRBJ2-2	TRBD1	-
CASSMTGGNEKLFF	TGTGCCAGCAGCATGACAGGGGGGAATGAAAAACTGTTTTTT	TRBV5-4	TRBJ1-4	TRBD1	-
CASSSAGRETQYF	TGTGCCAGTAGCTCAGCGGGGCGAGAGACCCAGTACTTC	TRBV19	TRBJ2-5	TRBD2	-
CASCNPPGVTQYF	TGTGCCAGCTGTAATCCCCCCGGGGTAACGCAGTATTTT	TRBV11-1	TRBJ2-3	-	-
CASSTNNEQFF	TGTGCCAGCTCCACTAACAATGAGCAGTTCTTC	TRBV6-6	TRBJ2-1	-	-
CASSDRIYGYTF	TGTGCCAGCAGTGACCGGATCTATGGCTACACCTTC	TRBV28	TRBJ1-2	-	once
CASSQRLAGGSGELFF	TGCGCCAGCAGCCAGCGACTAGCGGGAGGATCCGGGGAGCTGTTTTTT	TRBV4-3	TRBJ2-2	TRBD2	-
CASRSGGRAGTDTQYF	TGTGCCAGCAGATCAGGCGGAAGGGCCGGCACAGATACGCAGTATTTT	TRBV7-2	TRBJ2-3	-	-
CASSEYVNYGYTF	TGTGCCAGCAGTGAGTACGTTAACTATGGCTACACCTTC	TRBV6-1	TRBJ1-2	-	-
CASSLGRRRNTEAFF	TGCGCCAGCAGCTTGGGACGGAGGAGGAACACTGAAGCTTTCTTT	TRBV5-1	TRBJ1-1	-	-
CASSGTSGLLSSYEQYF	TGTGCCAGCAGTGGGACTAGCGGCTTACTTAGCTCCTACGAGCAGTACTTC	TRBV19	TRBJ2-7	TRBD2	-
CASSLGLAGGDTQYF	TGCGCCAGCAGTCTTGGACTAGCCGGCGGGGATACGCAGTATTTT	TRBV10-2	TRBJ2-3	TRBD2	-
CASSPIMNTEAFF	TGTGCCAGCTCACCTATTATGAACACTGAAGCTTTCTTT	TRBV18	TRBJ1-1	-	-
CASSYGLKPDNEQFF	TGTGCCAGCAGTTACGGGTTGAAGCCCGACAATGAGCAGTTCTTC	TRBV6-5	TRBJ2-1	-	-
CASSRDRESGYTF	TGCGCCAGCAGCCGGGACAGGGAGAGCGGCTACACCTTC	TRBV4-1	TRBJ1-2	TRBD1	-
CASSSVGRGTGELFF	TGTGCCAGCAGTAGTGTCGGGAGGGGCACCGGGGAGCTGTTTTTT	TRBV2	TRBJ2-2	TRBD2	-
CSVDPGGTNTEAFF	TGCAGCGTTGACCCGGGGGGGACGAACACTGAAGCTTTCTTT	TRBV29-1	TRBJ1-1	-	-
CASSSVTSGRYHEQFF	TGTGCCAGCAGTTCTGTGACTAGCGGGAGGTACCATGAGCAGTTCTTC	TRBV6-5	TRBJ2-1	TRBD2	-